This T cell receptor beta chain came from a study of early stage breast cancer tumors. Study information: Seven to nine ER+/PR+/HER2- tumors were invasive ductal; a few were invasive lobular.

Study conclusions and caveats: Tumors had about 2.5-fold higher T cell density and higher clonality than adjacent normal breast tissue. Comparing each tissue with blood distinguished tumor from normal in about 85% of the 16 patients. Unsorted bulk genomic DNA sequencing lacked pairing and functional marker data.

The V gene end was trimmed by 0 bases and the J gene end by 0 bases; junction bases not matched to a gene: 5. The CDR3 covers 16 residues. CDR1 and CDR2 from the germline V gene are SGHRS and YFSETQ. As for this clone: Its cognate antigen is unknown.

The repertoire was sequenced with immunoSEQ multiplex PCR; TCRdb's copy has only in-frame clones and lacks some. The sample yields about 72,000 clones, more than 65% seen once. The origin of this receptor is a person aged 55 to 70 with breast cancer. Source material: blood. The rearrangement links TRBV5-1 to TRBJ2-7, with 8 bases aligning to TRBD1. The CDR3 DNA reads as TGCGCCAGCAGCTTGGAAAGACAGGGGCCCTCCTACGAGCAGTACTTC. Protein product: CASSLERQGPSYEQYF.